The rows below give T cell receptor beta chains drawn from one sample of a study of T cell responses to AZD1222 COVID-19 vaccine. TCRdb's copy holds only in-frame clones and misses some; the assay was immunoSEQ multiplex PCR. Altogether 100,000 to 140,000 clones are present, 75% to 90% being singletons, with the ten largest covering about 4.5%. The sample was peripheral blood, taken on day 0 of AZD1222 vaccination. These receptors came from an adult in good health. Both conserved end residues are part of each CDR3. Fields, in order: D gene, V gene, CDR3 length, clone size, J gene, CDR3 protein, CDR3 DNA. D genes are given only for firm matches. For some rows the clone size is stated as once, few or many, or as a class when expanded; others skip it.

d_gene: NA
v_gene: TRBV14
len: 14
abundance: NA
j_gene: TRBJ2-5
CDR3aa: CASSPGQYGETQYF
CDR3nt: TGTGCCAGCAGCCCAGGACAGTATGGGGAGACCCAGTACTTC

d_gene: NA
v_gene: TRBV19
len: 14
abundance: NA
j_gene: TRBJ1-2
CDR3aa: CASSTRTPNYGYTF
CDR3nt: TGTGCCAGTAGTACCCGGACACCTAACTATGGCTACACCTTC

d_gene: TRBD1
v_gene: TRBV27
len: 14
abundance: NA
j_gene: TRBJ1-2
CDR3aa: CASSLGTGYYGYTF
CDR3nt: TGTGCCAGCAGTTTGGGGACAGGCTACTATGGCTACACCTTC

d_gene: TRBD2
v_gene: TRBV15
len: 20
abundance: NA
j_gene: TRBJ2-3
CDR3aa: CATSRAVGVRTSGGAYTQYF
CDR3nt: TGTGCCACCAGCAGAGCCGTCGGTGTCCGGACTAGCGGGGGGGCATATACGCAGTATTTT

d_gene: TRBD1
v_gene: TRBV6-2/TRBV6-3
len: 16
abundance: NA
j_gene: TRBJ1-1
CDR3aa: CASSRLRTGLNTEAFF
CDR3nt: TGTGCCAGCAGCCGACTAAGGACAGGATTGAACACTGAAGCTTTCTTT

d_gene: NA
v_gene: TRBV12-3/TRBV12-4
len: 11
abundance: NA
j_gene: TRBJ1-2
CDR3aa: CASSLGGGYTF
CDR3nt: TGTGCCAGCAGTTTAGGGGGAGGCTACACCTTC

d_gene: NA
v_gene: TRBV4-1
len: 14
abundance: once
j_gene: TRBJ1-2
CDR3aa: CASSPQVAGSGYTF
CDR3nt: TGCGCCAGCAGCCCTCAGGTGGCAGGGAGTGGCTACACCTTC

d_gene: NA
v_gene: TRBV5-8
len: 16
abundance: few
j_gene: TRBJ2-1
CDR3aa: CASSLGGVPSYNEQFF
CDR3nt: TGTGCCAGCAGCTTGGGCGGGGTCCCCTCCTACAATGAGCAGTTCTTC

d_gene: TRBD2
v_gene: TRBV9
len: 15
abundance: NA
j_gene: TRBJ2-5
CDR3aa: CASSVASGSHETQYF
CDR3nt: TGTGCCAGCAGCGTAGCTAGCGGGAGTCATGAGACCCAGTACTTC

d_gene: NA
v_gene: TRBV5-6
len: 11
abundance: NA
j_gene: TRBJ2-7
CDR3aa: CASSLVGEQYF
CDR3nt: TGTGCCAGCAGCTTGGTGGGGGAGCAGTACTTC

d_gene: NA
v_gene: TRBV7-2
len: 13
abundance: NA
j_gene: TRBJ1-1
CDR3aa: CASSPTMNTEAFF
CDR3nt: TGTGCCAGCAGCCCCACAATGAACACTGAAGCTTTCTTT

d_gene: NA
v_gene: TRBV14
len: 15
abundance: NA
j_gene: TRBJ1-2
CDR3aa: CASSQVGQSIYGYTF
CDR3nt: TGTGCCAGCAGCCAAGTAGGACAGTCTATCTATGGCTACACCTTC

d_gene: NA
v_gene: TRBV3-1/TRBV3-2
len: 16
abundance: NA
j_gene: TRBJ1-5
CDR3aa: CASSQDRGGQGQPQHF
CDR3nt: TGTGCCAGCAGCCAAGATCGGGGGGGCCAGGGACAGCCCCAGCATTTT

d_gene: NA
v_gene: TRBV7-2
len: 15
abundance: NA
j_gene: TRBJ2-1
CDR3aa: CASSLGLRLDNEQFF
CDR3nt: TGTGCCAGCAGCTTAGGTCTCAGACTTGACAATGAGCAGTTCTTC

d_gene: NA
v_gene: TRBV28
len: 14
abundance: NA
j_gene: TRBJ1-2
CDR3aa: CASSPLTGGSGYTF
CDR3nt: TGTGCCAGCAGTCCCCTGACAGGCGGTAGTGGCTACACCTTC

d_gene: NA
v_gene: TRBV7-2
len: 16
abundance: NA
j_gene: TRBJ1-5
CDR3aa: CASSRRTSLSNQPQHF
CDR3nt: TGTGCCAGCAGCCGTCGGACCAGCCTTAGCAATCAGCCCCAGCATTTT

d_gene: NA
v_gene: TRBV19
len: 12
abundance: NA
j_gene: TRBJ1-2
CDR3aa: CATARGKDGYTF
CDR3nt: TGTGCCACCGCGCGGGGGAAGGATGGCTACACCTTC

d_gene: TRBD2
v_gene: TRBV19
len: 16
abundance: once
j_gene: TRBJ2-1
CDR3aa: CASSIPGRGSYNEQFF
CDR3nt: TGTGCCAGTAGTATCCCCGGGAGGGGGTCCTACAATGAGCAGTTCTTC

d_gene: NA
v_gene: TRBV7-9
len: 13
abundance: NA
j_gene: TRBJ2-5
CDR3aa: CASSPGVAETQYF
CDR3nt: TGTGCCAGCAGCCCGGGTGTGGCAGAGACCCAGTACTTC

d_gene: TRBD1
v_gene: TRBV12-3/TRBV12-4
len: 13
abundance: NA
j_gene: TRBJ2-2
CDR3aa: CASRGQGAGELFF
CDR3nt: TGTGCCAGCAGGGGACAGGGGGCCGGGGAGCTGTTTTTT

d_gene: NA
v_gene: TRBV2
len: 12
abundance: NA
j_gene: TRBJ1-2
CDR3aa: CASTDSNYGYTF
CDR3nt: TGTGCCAGCACGGACTCTAACTATGGCTACACCTTC

d_gene: NA
v_gene: TRBV28
len: 18
abundance: NA
j_gene: TRBJ1-2
CDR3aa: CASSRARGASRQSYGYTF
CDR3nt: TGTGCCAGCAGCCGCGCCCGTGGGGCGTCTAGGCAATCCTATGGCTACACCTTC

d_gene: NA
v_gene: TRBV5-1
len: 13
abundance: NA
j_gene: TRBJ1-2
CDR3aa: CASSLGPGNGYTF
CDR3nt: TGCGCCAGCAGCTTGGGTCCGGGGAATGGCTACACCTTC

d_gene: NA
v_gene: TRBV30
len: 13
abundance: NA
j_gene: TRBJ1-1
CDR3aa: CAWLRLKNTEAFF
CDR3nt: TGTGCCTGGTTACGACTGAAGAACACTGAAGCTTTCTTT

d_gene: NA
v_gene: TRBV7-8
len: 12
abundance: NA
j_gene: TRBJ1-4
CDR3aa: CASSTLGEKLFF
CDR3nt: TGTGCCAGCAGCACCCTCGGAGAAAAACTGTTTTTT

d_gene: NA
v_gene: TRBV7-2
len: 14
abundance: NA
j_gene: TRBJ1-4
CDR3aa: CASSLVVSNEKLFF
CDR3nt: TGTGCCAGCAGCTTAGTGGTCTCAAATGAAAAACTGTTTTTT

d_gene: TRBD1
v_gene: TRBV18
len: 15
abundance: NA
j_gene: TRBJ2-2
CDR3aa: CASSPTQGKVGELFF
CDR3nt: TGTGCCAGCTCACCCACACAGGGGAAGGTCGGGGAGCTGTTTTTT

d_gene: NA
v_gene: TRBV27
len: 17
abundance: few
j_gene: TRBJ1-2
CDR3aa: CASSLSKPFVQFYGYTF
CDR3nt: TGTGCCAGCAGTTTATCGAAACCCTTTGTGCAGTTCTATGGCTACACCTTC

d_gene: TRBD1
v_gene: TRBV6-5
len: 14
abundance: NA
j_gene: TRBJ1-2
CDR3aa: CASIPRGTEGGYTF
CDR3nt: TGTGCCAGCATCCCGCGAGGGACAGAGGGTGGCTACACCTTC

d_gene: TRBD1
v_gene: TRBV18
len: 15
abundance: NA
j_gene: TRBJ2-3
CDR3aa: CASSPPGTGSNTQYF
CDR3nt: TGTGCCAGCTCACCCCCCGGGACAGGGTCAAATACGCAGTATTTT

d_gene: NA
v_gene: TRBV7-2
len: 14
abundance: NA
j_gene: TRBJ2-2
CDR3aa: CASSSGLYTGELFF
CDR3nt: TGTGCCAGCAGCTCGGGACTTTACACCGGGGAGCTGTTTTTT

d_gene: NA
v_gene: TRBV9
len: 14
abundance: once
j_gene: TRBJ1-3
CDR3aa: CASSGVGSGNTIYF
CDR3nt: TGTGCCAGCAGCGGGGTAGGTTCGGGAAACACCATATATTTT

d_gene: NA
v_gene: TRBV18
len: 11
abundance: NA
j_gene: TRBJ2-2
CDR3aa: CASDVTGELFF
CDR3nt: TGTGCCAGCGACGTCACCGGGGAGCTGTTTTTT

d_gene: NA
v_gene: TRBV2
len: 18
abundance: NA
j_gene: TRBJ2-3
CDR3aa: CASSPLPQRLPGEDTQYF
CDR3nt: TGTGCCAGCAGTCCTCTGCCCCAAAGGCTCCCAGGCGAGGATACGCAGTATTTT

d_gene: TRBD1
v_gene: TRBV7-3
len: 14
abundance: few
j_gene: TRBJ2-6
CDR3aa: CASSLQGAINVLTF
CDR3nt: TGTGCCAGCAGCCTTCAGGGGGCGATCAACGTCCTGACTTTC

d_gene: NA
v_gene: TRBV12-3/TRBV12-4
len: 13
abundance: once
j_gene: TRBJ2-7
CDR3aa: CASSLNLYYEQYF
CDR3nt: TGTGCCAGCAGTTTAAATCTTTACTACGAGCAGTACTTC

d_gene: TRBD1
v_gene: TRBV10-3
len: 13
abundance: NA
j_gene: TRBJ1-2
CDR3aa: CAISRGGNYGYTF
CDR3nt: TGTGCCATCTCCCGAGGGGGCAACTATGGCTACACCTTC

d_gene: NA
v_gene: TRBV5-4
len: 12
abundance: NA
j_gene: TRBJ2-5
CDR3aa: CASSLGLRDQYF
CDR3nt: TGTGCCAGCAGCTTGGGTCTAAGGGACCAGTACTTC

d_gene: NA
v_gene: TRBV3-1/TRBV3-2
len: 16
abundance: NA
j_gene: TRBJ1-2
CDR3aa: CASSQDPQGNRYGYTF
CDR3nt: TGTGCCAGCAGCCAAGATCCACAGGGTAATAGGTATGGCTACACCTTC

d_gene: TRBD1
v_gene: TRBV12-3/TRBV12-4
len: 13
abundance: NA
j_gene: TRBJ1-4
CDR3aa: CASKEQGIEKLFF
CDR3nt: TGTGCCAGCAAGGAACAGGGGATTGAAAAACTGTTTTTT

d_gene: NA
v_gene: TRBV10-3
len: 12
abundance: NA
j_gene: TRBJ2-7
CDR3aa: CASSDSSYEQYF
CDR3nt: TGTGCCAGCTCCGACAGCTCCTACGAGCAGTACTTC

d_gene: TRBD1
v_gene: TRBV9
len: 17
abundance: once
j_gene: TRBJ2-2
CDR3aa: CASSLRDRGPNTGELFF
CDR3nt: TGTGCCAGCAGCCTGAGAGACAGGGGGCCGAACACCGGGGAGCTGTTTTTT

d_gene: TRBD1
v_gene: TRBV24-1
len: 16
abundance: NA
j_gene: TRBJ2-2
CDR3aa: CATSDRTGANTGELFF
CDR3nt: TGTGCCACCAGTGACCGGACAGGGGCGAACACCGGGGAGCTGTTTTTT

d_gene: NA
v_gene: TRBV27
len: 17
abundance: NA
j_gene: TRBJ1-3
CDR3aa: CASTNYPDSHSGNTIYF
CDR3nt: TGTGCCAGCACCAATTATCCGGACAGTCACTCTGGAAACACCATATATTTT

d_gene: TRBD2
v_gene: TRBV5-4
len: 14
abundance: NA
j_gene: TRBJ2-1
CDR3aa: CASSSWGGKDEQFF
CDR3nt: TGTGCCAGCAGCTCGTGGGGGGGGAAGGATGAGCAGTTCTTC

d_gene: TRBD1
v_gene: TRBV2
len: 16
abundance: NA
j_gene: TRBJ1-6
CDR3aa: CASRVQGRGDNSPLHF
CDR3nt: TGTGCCAGCAGAGTACAGGGGCGAGGGGATAATTCACCCCTCCACTTT

d_gene: NA
v_gene: TRBV6-4
len: 14
abundance: NA
j_gene: TRBJ1-5
CDR3aa: CASSDSGGNQPQHF
CDR3nt: TGTGCCAGCAGTGACTCAGGGGGCAATCAGCCCCAGCATTTT

d_gene: NA
v_gene: TRBV6-1
len: 13
abundance: NA
j_gene: TRBJ1-1
CDR3aa: CASSEIGGTEAFF
CDR3nt: TGTGCCAGCAGTGAAATAGGGGGAACTGAAGCTTTCTTT

d_gene: TRBD1
v_gene: TRBV29-1
len: 14
abundance: NA
j_gene: TRBJ2-7
CDR3aa: CSVPGQGGSYEQYF
CDR3nt: TGCAGCGTGCCGGGACAGGGGGGCTCCTACGAGCAGTACTTC

d_gene: NA
v_gene: TRBV28
len: 13
abundance: once
j_gene: TRBJ2-7
CDR3aa: CASSFPGNYEQYF
CDR3nt: TGTGCCAGCAGTTTCCCAGGGAACTACGAGCAGTACTTC

d_gene: TRBD1
v_gene: TRBV10-3
len: 13
abundance: NA
j_gene: TRBJ1-1
CDR3aa: CASTGTGLAEAFF
CDR3nt: TGTGCCTCTACCGGGACAGGGTTGGCTGAAGCTTTCTTT

d_gene: NA
v_gene: TRBV7-9
len: 18
abundance: NA
j_gene: TRBJ2-7
CDR3aa: CASSTPEGTTQSPYEQYF
CDR3nt: TGTGCCAGCAGCACCCCGGAGGGTACGACCCAATCCCCTTACGAGCAGTACTTC

d_gene: NA
v_gene: TRBV15
len: 15
abundance: NA
j_gene: TRBJ2-2
CDR3aa: CATSRVGGNTGELFF
CDR3nt: TGTGCCACCAGCAGAGTCGGCGGGAACACCGGGGAGCTGTTTTTT

d_gene: TRBD2
v_gene: TRBV27
len: 14
abundance: NA
j_gene: TRBJ2-1
CDR3aa: CASTVLAGRDEQFF
CDR3nt: TGTGCCAGCACTGTACTAGCGGGACGCGATGAGCAGTTCTTC